Listed below are T cell receptor beta chains from one sample, sequenced in a study of cytomegalovirus exposure and HLA in healthy donors. The repertoire was sequenced with immunoSEQ multiplex PCR; TCRdb's copy has only in-frame clones and lacks some. The data show about 140,000 clones, 70% to 90% seen once. Sequencing used PBMCs. The receptors shown here come from a man aged 18-30 years in good health and CMV-seronegative. Each CDR3 is given with its conserved first and last residue. A D gene is named only where the DNA matches it firmly. Size is stated for part of the rows, as once, few or many counts, or as a class when the clone is expanded.

d_call: TRBD1; clone_size: -; j_call: TRBJ1-5; v_call: TRBV23-1; cdr3_aa: CASSEDRNGQPQHF; cdr3_nt: TGCGCCAGCAGTGAGGACAGGAATGGTCAGCCCCAGCATTTT
d_call: -; clone_size: -; j_call: TRBJ2-7; v_call: TRBV5-6; cdr3_aa: CASSHSRGPSSYEQYF; cdr3_nt: TGTGCCAGCAGCCACTCCCGCGGGCCCAGCTCCTACGAGCAGTACTTC
d_call: -; clone_size: -; j_call: TRBJ2-7; v_call: TRBV5-6; cdr3_aa: CASSLGLTYEQYF; cdr3_nt: TGTGCCAGCAGCCTCGGACTGACCTACGAGCAGTACTTC
d_call: TRBD1; clone_size: few; j_call: TRBJ1-3; v_call: TRBV10-3; cdr3_aa: CAISEGQGGNTIYF; cdr3_nt: TGTGCCATCAGTGAGGGACAGGGTGGAAACACCATATATTTT
d_call: -; clone_size: -; j_call: TRBJ1-6; v_call: TRBV5-1; cdr3_aa: CASSLGQGSPLHF; cdr3_nt: TGCGCCAGCAGCTTGGGGCAGGGGTCACCCCTCCACTTT
d_call: -; clone_size: -; j_call: TRBJ1-5; v_call: TRBV30; cdr3_aa: CAWSVRGYSNQPQHF; cdr3_nt: TGTGCCTGGAGTGTACGGGGTTATAGCAATCAGCCCCAGCATTTT
d_call: -; clone_size: once; j_call: TRBJ1-5; v_call: TRBV6-1; cdr3_aa: CASSWDIYQPQHF; cdr3_nt: TGTGCCAGCAGTTGGGACATCTATCAGCCCCAGCATTTT
d_call: TRBD1; clone_size: -; j_call: TRBJ2-7; v_call: TRBV4-1; cdr3_aa: CASSHQTGAAYEQYF; cdr3_nt: TGCGCCAGCAGCCACCAGACAGGGGCGGCCTACGAGCAGTACTTC
d_call: TRBD1; clone_size: -; j_call: TRBJ1-1; v_call: TRBV5-4; cdr3_aa: CASSFGTGRLNTEAFF; cdr3_nt: TGTGCCAGCAGCTTCGGGACAGGGAGGTTGAACACTGAAGCTTTCTTT
d_call: TRBD2; clone_size: -; j_call: TRBJ2-7; v_call: TRBV30; cdr3_aa: CAWSPGREPYEQYF; cdr3_nt: TGTGCCTGGAGCCCAGGGAGGGAGCCCTACGAGCAGTACTTC
d_call: -; clone_size: -; j_call: TRBJ1-2; v_call: TRBV2; cdr3_aa: CASSEVLVSARGYTF; cdr3_nt: TGTGCCAGCAGTGAAGTTTTGGTTTCTGCGCGGGGCTACACCTTC
d_call: TRBD1; clone_size: -; j_call: TRBJ2-3; v_call: TRBV6-1; cdr3_aa: CASSEPGGVTDTQYF; cdr3_nt: TGTGCCAGCAGTGAACCAGGGGGCGTGACAGATACGCAGTATTTT
d_call: TRBD2; clone_size: -; j_call: TRBJ2-7; v_call: TRBV19; cdr3_aa: CASSELAGGDYEQYF; cdr3_nt: TGTGCCAGTAGTGAACTAGCGGGAGGGGACTACGAGCAGTACTTC
d_call: -; clone_size: few; j_call: TRBJ2-1; v_call: TRBV11-2; cdr3_aa: CASRFENEQFF; cdr3_nt: TGTGCCAGCAGATTTGAGAATGAGCAGTTCTTC
d_call: -; clone_size: -; j_call: TRBJ2-5; v_call: TRBV7-2; cdr3_aa: CASSRGRVETQYF; cdr3_nt: TGTGCCAGCAGCCGAGGCAGGGTAGAGACCCAGTACTTC
d_call: -; clone_size: -; j_call: TRBJ1-2; v_call: TRBV19; cdr3_aa: CASSYSRGNYGYTF; cdr3_nt: TGTGCCAGCAGCTACTCCCGGGGGAACTATGGCTACACCTTC
d_call: -; clone_size: -; j_call: TRBJ1-1; v_call: TRBV18; cdr3_aa: CASGTGSGDTEAFF; cdr3_nt: TGTGCCAGCGGAACAGGGAGTGGGGACACTGAAGCTTTCTTT
d_call: -; clone_size: few; j_call: TRBJ1-1; v_call: TRBV7-9; cdr3_aa: CASSLAEWNTEAFF; cdr3_nt: TGTGCCAGCAGCTTAGCAGAGTGGAACACTGAAGCTTTCTTT
d_call: TRBD1; clone_size: once; j_call: TRBJ2-2; v_call: TRBV5-1; cdr3_aa: CASSTQGNAGELFF; cdr3_nt: TGCGCCAGCAGCACACAGGGGAACGCCGGGGAGCTGTTTTTT
d_call: TRBD1; clone_size: -; j_call: TRBJ2-7; v_call: TRBV19; cdr3_aa: CASSPITGQGNYEQYF; cdr3_nt: TGTGCCAGTAGTCCTATCACGGGACAGGGAAACTACGAGCAGTACTTC
d_call: -; clone_size: -; j_call: TRBJ1-1; v_call: TRBV5-1; cdr3_aa: CASSSIPLRRGNTEAFF; cdr3_nt: TGCGCCAGCAGCTCCATCCCCCTCCGCAGGGGGAACACTGAAGCTTTCTTT
d_call: -; clone_size: few; j_call: TRBJ1-3; v_call: TRBV6-5; cdr3_aa: CASSRTVSGNTIYF; cdr3_nt: TGTGCCAGCAGCCGTACAGTCTCTGGAAACACCATATATTTT
d_call: -; clone_size: -; j_call: TRBJ2-4; v_call: TRBV11-2; cdr3_aa: CASRTGTVVAKNIQYF; cdr3_nt: TGTGCCAGCAGAACAGGGACGGTAGTAGCCAAAAACATTCAGTACTTC
d_call: TRBD1; clone_size: -; j_call: TRBJ1-1; v_call: TRBV7-2; cdr3_aa: CASSYLGRGTGTEAFF; cdr3_nt: TGTGCCAGCAGCTACCTTGGCAGGGGGACGGGCACTGAAGCTTTCTTT
d_call: -; clone_size: -; j_call: TRBJ2-1; v_call: TRBV4-1; cdr3_aa: CASSQQSPRTGDNEQFF; cdr3_nt: TGCGCCAGCAGCCAGCAAAGCCCTAGGACTGGGGACAATGAGCAGTTCTTC
d_call: TRBD1; clone_size: -; j_call: TRBJ2-7; v_call: TRBV5-1; cdr3_aa: CASSLGFRTDRGYEQYF; cdr3_nt: TGCGCCAGCAGCTTGGGGTTTCGGACGGACAGGGGGTACGAGCAGTACTTC
d_call: -; clone_size: -; j_call: TRBJ1-2; v_call: TRBV5-1; cdr3_aa: CASSRPGGSHYGYTF; cdr3_nt: TGCGCCAGCAGCCGCCCGGGGGGGTCACACTATGGCTACACCTTC
d_call: TRBD1; clone_size: -; j_call: TRBJ2-5; v_call: TRBV11-2; cdr3_aa: CASSLTGASETQYF; cdr3_nt: TGTGCCAGCAGCTTGACAGGGGCCTCGGAGACCCAGTACTTC
d_call: TRBD1; clone_size: -; j_call: TRBJ1-5; v_call: TRBV7-8; cdr3_aa: CASSTTGVSNQPQHF; cdr3_nt: TGTGCCAGCAGCACGACAGGGGTTAGCAATCAGCCCCAGCATTTT
d_call: TRBD2; clone_size: -; j_call: TRBJ2-1; v_call: TRBV29-1; cdr3_aa: CSVEDPGTSGRRREQFF; cdr3_nt: TGCAGCGTTGAAGACCCCGGGACTAGCGGGAGAAGGAGGGAGCAGTTCTTC
d_call: TRBD2; clone_size: -; j_call: TRBJ2-3; v_call: TRBV6-6; cdr3_aa: CASSTAGGYVDTQYF; cdr3_nt: TGTGCCAGCAGTACAGCGGGGGGGTACGTAGATACGCAGTATTTT
d_call: TRBD2; clone_size: -; j_call: TRBJ2-7; v_call: TRBV19; cdr3_aa: CASSMKASGAYYEQYF; cdr3_nt: TGTGCCAGTAGTATGAAGGCTAGCGGGGCCTACTACGAGCAGTACTTC
d_call: TRBD1; clone_size: -; j_call: TRBJ2-7; v_call: TRBV9; cdr3_aa: CASSVGGQGYEQYF; cdr3_nt: TGTGCCAGCAGCGTAGGGGGACAGGGCTACGAGCAGTACTTC
d_call: -; clone_size: once; j_call: TRBJ2-7; v_call: TRBV5-1; cdr3_aa: CASSIQGPPDEQYF; cdr3_nt: TGCGCCAGCAGCATACAGGGCCCCCCTGACGAGCAGTACTTC
d_call: TRBD1; clone_size: -; j_call: TRBJ1-5; v_call: TRBV28; cdr3_aa: CASTIQGSQPQHF; cdr3_nt: TGTGCCAGCACCATACAGGGGAGTCAGCCCCAGCATTTT
d_call: -; clone_size: -; j_call: TRBJ1-2; v_call: TRBV30; cdr3_aa: CAWRGTDNNYGYTF; cdr3_nt: TGTGCCTGGCGGGGGACGGACAATAACTATGGCTACACCTTC
d_call: TRBD1; clone_size: few; j_call: TRBJ2-5; v_call: TRBV15; cdr3_aa: CATSTRNRGQETQYF; cdr3_nt: TGTGCCACCAGCACAAGAAACAGGGGCCAAGAGACCCAGTACTTC
d_call: TRBD2; clone_size: -; j_call: TRBJ2-5; v_call: TRBV19; cdr3_aa: CASSFLGQSSGRRETQYF; cdr3_nt: TGTGCCAGTAGTTTCCTTGGACAGAGCAGCGGGAGAAGGGAGACCCAGTACTTC
d_call: TRBD2; clone_size: -; j_call: TRBJ2-7; v_call: TRBV14; cdr3_aa: CASSQGLAGFYEQYF; cdr3_nt: TGTGCCAGCAGCCAAGGACTAGCGGGATTTTACGAGCAGTACTTC
d_call: -; clone_size: -; j_call: TRBJ2-2; v_call: TRBV5-4; cdr3_aa: CASGRWGRGGELFF; cdr3_nt: TGTGCCAGCGGCCGTTGGGGTAGGGGCGGGGAGCTGTTTTTT
d_call: -; clone_size: -; j_call: TRBJ1-1; v_call: TRBV10-3; cdr3_aa: CAIRDSLNTEAFF; cdr3_nt: TGTGCCATCAGGGACAGTCTGAACACTGAAGCTTTCTTT
d_call: -; clone_size: -; j_call: TRBJ2-7; v_call: TRBV19; cdr3_aa: CASSTRDTLSGEQYF; cdr3_nt: TGTGCCAGTAGTACCCGGGACACTCTCTCGGGCGAGCAGTACTTC
d_call: -; clone_size: -; j_call: TRBJ1-2; v_call: TRBV20-1; cdr3_aa: CSAPSGYGYTF; cdr3_nt: TGCAGTGCTCCTTCAGGGTATGGCTACACCTTC
d_call: -; clone_size: -; j_call: TRBJ2-1; v_call: TRBV12-5; cdr3_aa: CASGFGYNEQFF; cdr3_nt: TGTGCTAGTGGTTTCGGGTACAATGAGCAGTTCTTC
d_call: -; clone_size: -; j_call: TRBJ1-1; v_call: TRBV10-2; cdr3_aa: CASSESRREEAFF; cdr3_nt: TGCGCCAGCAGTGAGTCGAGAAGGGAGGAAGCTTTCTTT
d_call: TRBD1; clone_size: -; j_call: TRBJ1-1; v_call: TRBV5-1; cdr3_aa: CASSPDRGFLTEAFF; cdr3_nt: TGCGCCAGCAGCCCGGACAGGGGGTTTTTGACTGAAGCTTTCTTT
d_call: TRBD2; clone_size: -; j_call: TRBJ2-2; v_call: TRBV10-3; cdr3_aa: CAISGTGLADTGELFF; cdr3_nt: TGTGCCATCAGTGGTACCGGACTAGCGGACACCGGGGAGCTGTTTTTT
d_call: TRBD1; clone_size: -; j_call: TRBJ1-2; v_call: TRBV5-5; cdr3_aa: CASSWDRGFLGYTF; cdr3_nt: TGTGCCAGCAGCTGGGACAGGGGTTTCTTGGGCTACACCTTC
d_call: TRBD1; clone_size: -; j_call: TRBJ1-1; v_call: TRBV19; cdr3_aa: CASSFGTGLVEAFF; cdr3_nt: TGTGCCAGTAGTTTCGGGACAGGGTTGGTAGAAGCTTTCTTT
d_call: -; clone_size: -; j_call: TRBJ1-1; v_call: TRBV6-5; cdr3_aa: CASARIQSVEAFF; cdr3_nt: TGTGCCAGCGCACGGATCCAAAGCGTGGAAGCTTTCTTT
d_call: -; clone_size: -; j_call: TRBJ1-2; v_call: TRBV15; cdr3_aa: CATSRDREADGYTF; cdr3_nt: TGTGCCACCAGCAGAGACCGGGAGGCGGATGGCTACACCTTC
d_call: TRBD1; clone_size: once; j_call: TRBJ2-1; v_call: TRBV28; cdr3_aa: CASSLRGQGVEQFF; cdr3_nt: TGTGCCAGCAGTTTACGGGGACAGGGAGTTGAGCAGTTCTTC
d_call: TRBD2; clone_size: -; j_call: TRBJ2-1; v_call: TRBV10-3; cdr3_aa: CAVRLAGAYNEQFF; cdr3_nt: TGTGCCGTCCGACTAGCGGGGGCCTACAATGAGCAGTTCTTC
d_call: -; clone_size: -; j_call: TRBJ2-1; v_call: TRBV5-5; cdr3_aa: CASSLRFGSDNEQFF; cdr3_nt: TGTGCCAGCAGCTTACGCTTTGGCTCCGACAATGAGCAGTTCTTC
d_call: TRBD1; clone_size: -; j_call: TRBJ1-6; v_call: TRBV5-1; cdr3_aa: CASSRDRANNSPLHF; cdr3_nt: TGCGCCAGCAGTAGGGACAGGGCGAATAATTCACCCCTCCACTTT
d_call: -; clone_size: -; j_call: TRBJ2-7; v_call: TRBV28; cdr3_aa: CASSLTPSAQHAYEQYF; cdr3_nt: TGTGCCAGCAGTCTCACTCCCTCGGCACAGCACGCCTACGAGCAGTACTTC
d_call: TRBD1; clone_size: -; j_call: TRBJ1-1; v_call: TRBV7-9; cdr3_aa: CASSMIQGMNTEAFF; cdr3_nt: TGTGCCAGCAGCATGATACAGGGGATGAACACTGAAGCTTTCTTT
d_call: -; clone_size: few; j_call: TRBJ1-4; v_call: TRBV7-2; cdr3_aa: CASSYGQNEKLFF; cdr3_nt: TGTGCCAGCAGCTATGGACAGAATGAAAAACTGTTTTTT
d_call: -; clone_size: -; j_call: TRBJ2-7; v_call: TRBV5-1; cdr3_aa: CASSTTGTSGDEQYF; cdr3_nt: TGCGCCAGCAGCACGACCGGGACCTCGGGGGACGAGCAGTACTTC
d_call: TRBD1; clone_size: -; j_call: TRBJ1-2; v_call: TRBV6-6; cdr3_aa: CASSYGTGASNYGYTF; cdr3_nt: TGTGCCAGCAGTTACGGGACAGGGGCCTCTAACTATGGCTACACCTTC